These T cell receptor beta chains were read from a single sample in a study of shared clonotypes between healthy human individuals. The repertoire was sequenced with immunoSEQ multiplex PCR; TCRdb's copy has only in-frame clones and lacks some. The sample has roughly 1 million clones, approximately 76% seen once. Sequenced input: memory CD4+ T cells sorted from blood. These receptors all come from a man aged 18 to 30 in good health. Each CDR3 is given with its conserved first and last residue. D genes are given only for firm matches.

j_call,v_call,d_call,cdr3_length,cdr3_aa
TRBJ1-1,TRBV7-9,NA,13,CASSPQGNTEAFF
TRBJ1-3,TRBV5-1,NA,15,CASSLGGLTGNTIYF
TRBJ1-6,TRBV7-9,TRBD1,15,CASSLASTEGATLHF
TRBJ2-6,TRBV19,NA,17,CASSIDGSDSGANVLTF
TRBJ1-1,TRBV7-8,NA,14,CASSLSMGDAEAFF
TRBJ1-2,TRBV7-2,NA,12,CASSFRSYGYTF
TRBJ1-2,TRBV27,TRBD1,15,CASRETGAQGVGYTF
TRBJ2-5,TRBV2,TRBD2,15,CASSGPGEGKETQYF
TRBJ2-3,TRBV10-3,NA,12,CAISVGTDTQYF
TRBJ1-5,TRBV4-3,NA,16,CASSQDWGEVNQPQHF
TRBJ2-2,TRBV6-5,TRBD1,14,CASKEQGVTGELFF
TRBJ2-7,TRBV7-2,TRBD1,17,CASSLALVGQGRHEQYF
TRBJ2-7,TRBV5-5,NA,13,CASSRQPSYEQYF
TRBJ1-1,TRBV6-1,NA,14,CASSEPGRNTEAFF
TRBJ2-5,TRBV5-1,NA,13,CASRLGNKETQYF
TRBJ2-3,TRBV28,TRBD2,16,CASSLLAGGRADTQYF
TRBJ2-7,TRBV7-9,NA,12,CASSNRDYEQYF
TRBJ1-1,TRBV28,NA,15,CASTPEGAPNTEAFF
TRBJ2-7,TRBV7-2,TRBD2,17,CASSLVGGGFQTYEQYF
TRBJ2-1,TRBV7-2,TRBD2,15,CASSNGLAGGNEQFF
TRBJ2-1,TRBV10-3,NA,15,CAISESDKGRNEQFF
TRBJ2-1,TRBV7-2,NA,16,CASSLGGRPRYNEQFF
TRBJ2-3,TRBV5-8,NA,13,CASSLGFQVQEYF
TRBJ2-3,TRBV11-3,TRBD1,13,CASSPQGVDTQYF
TRBJ1-1,TRBV18,NA,12,CASSLGPGEAFF
TRBJ2-2,TRBV11-2,TRBD2,16,CATGGKAGSNTGELFF
TRBJ2-5,TRBV7-2,TRBD1,13,CASSWTGGETQYF
TRBJ2-3,TRBV11-2,NA,15,CASSQQGGMGDTQYF
TRBJ1-2,TRBV5-1,NA,13,CASSLGGGGGYTF
TRBJ2-2,TRBV6-6,NA,12,CASSFTTGELFF
TRBJ2-7,TRBV30,TRBD1,14,CAWSRGQSSYEQYF
TRBJ1-1,TRBV6-1,TRBD1,15,CASRRGGQGNTEAFF
TRBJ2-6,TRBV7-2,NA,14,CASSLSTGANVLTF
TRBJ2-1,TRBV11-3,TRBD2,14,CASSLDRAGALQFF
TRBJ2-2,TRBV14,TRBD2,17,CASSTNPGGGQTGELFF
TRBJ1-2,TRBV19,NA,13,CASSRGLNYGYTF
TRBJ1-4,TRBV30,NA,12,CAWGSYNEKLFF
TRBJ2-5,TRBV5-1,NA,11,CASSQSETQYF
TRBJ2-7,TRBV7-8,TRBD2,16,CASTQRAGATYYEQYF
TRBJ2-7,TRBV7-9,TRBD1,16,CASSSQDRGNPYEQYF
TRBJ1-4,TRBV28,NA,15,CASSFRTPRGEKLFF
TRBJ2-3,TRBV9,NA,16,CASSPRTASSTDTQYF
TRBJ1-5,TRBV30,NA,12,CAWSGANQPQHF
TRBJ1-1,TRBV25-1,NA,12,CASSESESVAFF
TRBJ2-1,TRBV10-3,TRBD2,15,CATGLAGGTYNEQFF
TRBJ1-6,TRBV5-4,NA,16,CASRSQEQTYNSPLHF
TRBJ1-3,TRBV4-1,TRBD1,17,CASSQETGGAGGNTIYF
TRBJ1-2,TRBV2,NA,14,CASSEFKAYQGYTF
TRBJ2-5,TRBV5-6,TRBD2,18,CASSTPAGGGTTRETQYF
TRBJ1-5,TRBV7-2,NA,13,CASSSTGGYPQHF
TRBJ1-4,TRBV6-5,NA,16,CASSYAPPTGVEKLFF
TRBJ2-5,TRBV6-5,TRBD2,14,CASRASGSGETQYF
TRBJ2-7,TRBV5-1,TRBD1,14,CASTPTAGGYEQYF
TRBJ2-5,TRBV29-1,TRBD2,13,CSVMGLAGETQYF
TRBJ2-1,TRBV5-8,TRBD2,15,CASKRGFSSYNEQFF
TRBJ2-6,TRBV28,NA,13,CATRISGANVLTF
TRBJ1-5,TRBV27,TRBD1,16,CASSLGTGGADQPQHF
TRBJ1-5,TRBV6-1,TRBD1,15,CASSNPGTAYQPQHF
TRBJ2-3,TRBV29-1,NA,12,CSVGTYTDTQYF